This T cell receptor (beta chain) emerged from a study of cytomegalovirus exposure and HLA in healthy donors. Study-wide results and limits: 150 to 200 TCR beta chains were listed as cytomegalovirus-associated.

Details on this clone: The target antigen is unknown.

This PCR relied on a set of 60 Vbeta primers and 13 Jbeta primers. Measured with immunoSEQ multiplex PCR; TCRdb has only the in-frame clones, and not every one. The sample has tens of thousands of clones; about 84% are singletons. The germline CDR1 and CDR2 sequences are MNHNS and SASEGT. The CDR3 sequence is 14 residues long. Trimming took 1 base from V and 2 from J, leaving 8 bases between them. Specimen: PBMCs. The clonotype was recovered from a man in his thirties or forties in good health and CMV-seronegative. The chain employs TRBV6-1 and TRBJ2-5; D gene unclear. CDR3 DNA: TGTGCCAGCAGTGAAGTGTCAGAACAAGAGACCCAGTACTTC. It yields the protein CASSEVSEQETQYF.